These 18 T cell receptor beta chains were all obtained from the same sample, sequenced in a study of blood T cell repertoires in COVID-19. Here immunoSEQ multiplex PCR was the method, and the copy in TCRdb shows in-frame clones only, minus some. Among around 200,000 clones, around four fifths were seen once, and the ten largest hold 18%. Sequenced input: peripheral blood. The receptors derive from a woman older than 75 with active or convalescent COVID-19.

The chain is built from TRBV14 and TRBJ1-2; D is ambiguous. The germline V and J ends were trimmed by 6 bases and 4 bases, with 6 bases remaining between them. Looked up from germline, CDR1 is SGHDN and CDR2 is FVKESK. This CDR3 comprises 11 residues. Here the CDR3 reads CASRAGYGYTF. The CDR3 region has the DNA TGTGCCAGCAGGGCAGGCTATGGCTACACCTTC.

This chain joins TRBV5-4 and TRBJ2-3, with D perhaps TRBD1 (6 bases). CDR3 length: 13 residues. Looked up from germline, CDR1 is SGHNT and CDR2 is YYREEE (reference sequence). The ends were cut back, 0 bases at V and 9 bases at J, with 11 bases in the middle. CDR3 DNA: TGTGCCAGCAGCTTGGGAGGGGGAGAGACGCAGTATTTT. Amino acid sequence: CASSLGGGETQYF.

The chain carries TRBV7-3 and TRBJ2-3; 14 nucleotides align to TRBD2. The CDR3 runs to 18 residues. Trimming took 2 bases from V and 0 from J; bases not matched to a gene: 4. Germline V gene data show CDR1 as SGHTA and CDR2 as FQGTGA. The CDR3 DNA reads TGTGCCAGCAGCTTATTTGGGACTAGCGGGAGAAGCACAGATACGCAGTATTTT. It codes for CASSLFGTSGRSTDTQYF.

V gene TRBV18 combines with J gene TRBJ2-3; 13 bases fit TRBD2. The germline gives CDR1 KGHSH, CDR2 LQKENI. The CDR3 covers 20 residues. Losses at the gene ends were 3 bases for V and 7 bases for J; bases not matched to a gene: 19. CDR3 coding DNA: TGTGCCAGCTCACCGCGACTAGCGGGGGGTACTACTCCTGAAATGAATACGCAGTATTTT. Encoded protein: CASSPRLAGGTTPEMNTQYF. Full variable domain (outside the CDR3, taken from reference TRBV18 and TRBJ2-3): NAGVMQNPRHLVRRRGQEARLRCSPMKGHSHVYWYRQLPEEGLKFMVYLQKENIIDESGMPKERFSAEFPKEGPSILRIQQVVRGDSAAYFCASSPRLAGGTTPEMNTQYFGPGTRLTVL.

V is TRBV5-6 and J is TRBJ2-7; TRBD2 matches 12 bases. V gave up 3 bases and J gave up 7 bases; unmatched junction bases: 8. Germline values: CDR1 SGHDT, CDR2 YYEEEE. The CDR3 length is 15 residues. The CDR3 reads CASSSGLAGLWEQYF. CDR3 nucleotides: TGTGCCAGCAGCTCGGGACTAGCGGGCCTTTGGGAGCAGTACTTC. The whole variable domain, remainder taken from reference TRBV5-6 and TRBJ2-7, is DAGVTQSPTHLIKTRGQQVTLRCSPKSGHDTVSWYQQALGQGPQFIFQYYEEEERQRGNFPDRFSGHQFPNYSSELNVNALLLGDSALYLCASSSGLAGLWEQYFGPGTRLTVT.

The chain has TRBV2 and TRBJ2-3; the match to TRBD2 covers 13 bases. This CDR3 is 16 amino acids long. Germline V lookup: CDR1 SNHLY, CDR2 FYNNEI. After removal of 10 bases from V and 2 bases from J, the junction contained 9 bases not matched to a gene. Here the CDR3 reads CATCRGLAGPTDTQYF. CDR3 DNA: TGTGCCACATGTCGGGGACTAGCGGGACCCACAGATACGCAGTATTTT.

The V call is TRBV27, the J call TRBJ2-3; D gene uncertain. This CDR3 contains 13 residues. Trimming left V 3 bases short and J 6 bases short, with 10 bases between. Germline assignment: CDR1 MNHEY and CDR2 SMNVEV (reference sequence). CDR3 sequence (DNA): TGTGCCAGCAGTTTGAGTTCCGCCGATACGCAGTATTTT. Its protein product is CASSLSSADTQYF.

This sequence joins TRBV19 and TRBJ1-2, with TRBD1 identical over 8 bases. Germline CDR1 LNHDA, CDR2 SQIVND (reference sequence). The V segment lost 4 bases and the J segment 4 bases; nucleotides outside the gene matches: 5. This CDR3 is built from 14 residues. The CDR3: CASSKTGVSYGYTF. The CDR3 DNA reads TGTGCCAGTAGTAAGACAGGGGTGAGCTATGGCTACACCTTC.

This clone was detected only a few times. The J gene is TRBJ1-5, the V gene TRBV3-1 (or the pseudogene TRBV3-2), with D possibly matching TRBD1 (6 bases). The CDR3 spans 14 residues. CDR1 is LGHDT and CDR2 is YNNKEL in the germline V gene (reference sequence). V was shortened by 3 bases and J by 2 bases, with 8 bases between the two germline ends. Here the CDR3 DNA reads TGTGCCAGCAGCCAGTCAGGGGGCAATCAGCCCCAGCATTTT. It specifies CASSQSGGNQPQHF.

The chain uses TRBV14 and TRBJ1-6; TRBD1 is a possible D gene (6 bases). CDR1 and CDR2 (germline): SGHDN, FVKESK. This CDR3 is 15 amino acids long. V dropped 4 bases and J dropped 7 bases, with 14 bases sitting between them. The chain's CDR3 is CASSPQGIRNSPLHF. The DNA of the CDR3 is TGTGCCAGCAGCCCACAGGGTATTAGGAATTCACCCCTCCACTTT.

The J gene is TRBJ2-1, the V gene TRBV5-1; a possible D gene is TRBD2 (6 bases). Trimming removed 0 bases at V and 12 bases at J, with 10 bases between. Germline V gives CDR1 SGHRS, CDR2 YFSETQ. This CDR3 is built from 12 residues. The chain's CDR3 is CASSLDFGGQFF. The CDR3 nucleotides read TGCGCCAGCAGCTTGGATTTCGGGGGGCAGTTCTTC.

This clone was counted only a few times. DNA of the CDR3: TGTGCCAGCAGCGCCGCCGGCGGGGTTCAAGAGACCCAGTACTTC. Translating it yields CASSAAGGVQETQYF. The chain is built from TRBV3-1 (or the pseudogene TRBV3-2) and TRBJ2-5; weak D call: TRBD2 (6 bases). The CDR3 sequence is 15 residues long. Germline V CDR1 and CDR2: LGHDT, YNNKEL (reference sequence). Trimming removed 5 bases from V and 2 bases from J, with 15 bases in between.

This chain connects TRBV10-3 to TRBJ2-1, with 10 bases identical to TRBD1. With V trimmed by 10 bases and J by 5 bases, 5 bases remained unmatched. The germline V gene encodes CDR1 ENHRY and CDR2 SYGVKD. The CDR3 is made up of 13 amino acids. The CDR3 nucleotides read TGTGCCACCCGGACAGGGGGGAACAATGAGCAGTTCTTC. Translation gives CATRTGGNNEQFF.

The gene calls are TRBV2 and TRBJ2-1; 7 bases match TRBD2. Germline V gives CDR1 SNHLY, CDR2 FYNNEI. The CDR3 sequence is 16 residues long. Trimming at V came to 4 bases and at J to 7 bases, leaving 13 bases not matched to a gene. CDR3 loop: CASSGTSGLGKNEQFF. Here the CDR3 DNA reads TGTGCCAGCAGTGGTACATCAGGACTAGGCAAAAATGAGCAGTTCTTC.

The chain combines TRBV11-3 with TRBJ1-1; D may be TRBD1 (6 bases). V lost 5 bases and J 6 bases, leaving 16 bases between the germline ends. Germline V gives CDR1 SGHNT, CDR2 YENEEA. This CDR3 region has 14 residues. The CDR3 reads CASSPGPGAAEAFF. The CDR3 DNA is TGTGCCAGCAGCCCGGGCCCAGGGGCGGCTGAAGCTTTCTTT.

The J gene is TRBJ1-1, the V gene TRBV10-3; no reliable D call. V lost 10 bases and J 4 bases, leaving 13 bases between the germline ends. Germline CDR1 is ENHRY and CDR2 is SYGVKD. The CDR3 contains 12 residues. This chain's CDR3 is CATSTAFTEAFF. The CDR3 DNA reads TGTGCCACAAGCACAGCCTTCACTGAAGCTTTCTTT.

The chain links TRBV15 to TRBJ2-1; no clear D gene. The V and J ends lost 6 bases and 4 bases respectively, with 13 bases between them. In germline, CDR1 is LNHNV, CDR2 YYDKDF (reference sequence). This CDR3 comprises 14 residues. The CDR3 region is CATRVADPYNEQFF. In DNA, the CDR3 is TGTGCCACCAGAGTAGCTGACCCTTACAATGAGCAGTTCTTC.

The chain employs TRBV19 and TRBJ2-1; perhaps TRBD2 as D (6 bases). Trimming pared 10 bases from V and 0 bases from J, leaving 19 bases between. Germline CDR1 reads LNHDA; CDR2 reads SQIVND (reference sequence). CDR3 length: 16 residues. CDR3 DNA: TGTGCCACCAAGGGACTGGAATCAAGCTCCTACAATGAGCAGTTCTTC. It is translated as CATKGLESSSYNEQFF.